This TCR beta chain was sequenced for a study of cytomegalovirus exposure and HLA in healthy donors. Findings of the study overall: Later analysis identified around 15,000 TCR beta sequences associated with HLA alleles, using a false discovery rate threshold of 0.05. On later analysis, the bulk of CMV-associated TCR beta chains appeared to be HLA-restricted. Earlier findings revealed that most TCR beta V segments proved productive either about 87% or about 30% of the time.

Worth noting for this clone: The antigen is undetermined.

The CDR3 totals 18 residues. V was clipped by 5 bases and J by 0 bases, with 21 bases between them. The germline gives CDR1 MGHRA, CDR2 YSYEKL. PCR used 60 Vbeta primers and 13 Jbeta primers. Produced via immunoSEQ multiplex PCR; TCRdb's table is partial and in-frame only. This listing includes about 170,000 clones. The specimen sequenced was PBMCs. This chain joins TRBV4-1 and TRBJ2-3; D is possibly TRBD2 (7 bases). The TCR comes from a woman under 30 in good health and CMV-seropositive. The CDR3 loop reads CASSTGIAGFSSTDTQYF. In nucleotides, the CDR3 is TGCGCCAGCAGCACAGGGATAGCGGGCTTCTCTAGCACAGATACGCAGTATTTT.